Sequencing of this T cell receptor beta chain was carried out in a study of high-grade serous ovarian cancer treatment subgroups. Study-level background: Mean per sample: approximately 14,000 reads, thousands of unique TCR beta rearrangements. General study results and limits: Tumors within one patient showed repertoire similarity of roughly 0.11 to 0.79. Clonal relatedness tracked neoantigen level, and by trend copy number and mutation load. The analyses considered CDR3 and ignored CDR1 and CDR2.

Sequenced by immunoSEQ multiplex PCR; TCRdb stores in-frame clones only, minus some. The sample comprises thousands of clones, 62% of which are singletons, and 4.5% to 7.5% rests with the top ten. Tumor tissue was taken before any definitive surgery or chemotherapy was given. Trimming removed 0 bases at V and 1 base at J, with 6 bases between. This CDR3 has 14 residues. CDR1 is MGHDK and CDR2 is SYGVNS in the germline V gene. As concerns this clone: The antigen is undetermined.

Sequenced: tumor tissue. The origin of this receptor is a human donor with high-grade serous ovarian cancer. V is TRBV25-1 and J is TRBJ1-1; D is unclear. The DNA of the CDR3 is TGTGCCAGCAGTGAATATTACGGGAACACTGAAGCTTTCTTT. Its translation is CASSEYYGNTEAFF.